One sample yielded the 7 T cell receptor beta chains listed below, sequenced in a study of blood T cell repertoires in COVID-19. Profiling relied on immunoSEQ multiplex PCR, and the TCRdb table lists in-frame clones only, not all of them. The sample carries approximately 260,000 clones, around 90% recorded once. The sequenced sample consisted of peripheral blood. Receptor source: a woman in her thirties or forties with acute or convalescent COVID-19.

V is TRBV6-6 and J is TRBJ1-5; maybe TRBD1 (6 bases). CDR1 is MNHNY, CDR2 SVGAGI, per germline (reference sequence). Trimming pared 7 bases from V and 3 bases from J, leaving 13 bases between. CDR3 length equals 14 residues. The CDR3 DNA is TGTGCCAGCACCATGGACAGTCTCAATCAGCCCCAGCATTTT. Amino acid sequence: CASTMDSLNQPQHF.

The chain joins TRBV5-1 to TRBJ1-2, with 11 nucleotides matching TRBD1. The CDR3 has 18 residues. J was trimmed by 4 bases and V by 0 bases; bases with no gene match: 11. The germline CDR1 and CDR2 sequences are SGHRS and YFSETQ. Here the CDR3 DNA reads TGCGCCAGCAGCTTGGCCCTTATGGGGACAGGGGGAGTCTATGGCTACACCTTC. Its translation: CASSLALMGTGGVYGYTF.

V is TRBV5-1 and J is TRBJ2-3; tentative D call: TRBD1 (6 bases). The V and J ends lost 1 base and 1 base respectively, with 19 bases between them. Germline CDR1 and CDR2: SGHRS and YFSETQ. The CDR3 consists of 18 residues. CDR3: CASSLQGPLRVGTDTQYF. CDR3 nucleotide sequence: TGCGCCAGCAGCTTGCAGGGGCCCCTCAGGGTAGGCACAGATACGCAGTATTTT.

Concerning this clone: The CDR3 carries no conserved terminal phenylalanine or tryptophan, so it likely arises from a read error. It is unclear where the CDR3 begins or ends on the DNA, so no DNA is shown, and the CDR3 is as TCRdb lists it. The gene calls are TRBV2 and TRBJ2-7; TRBD2 reflects the table's D call only, with no check against the DNA. CDR1 is SNHLY, CDR2 FYNNEI, per germline. The CDR3 has 11 amino acids, counting both end residues. The CDR3 loop reads CASSTPGSQTL.

This chain uses TRBV2 with TRBJ2-7; TRBD1 might be the D (5 bases). Germline V gives CDR1 SNHLY, CDR2 FYNNEI. The CDR3 sequence is 15 residues long. Trimming shortened V by 4 bases and J by 1 base, and 14 bases separated the two germline ends. CDR3 DNA sequence: TGTGCCAGCAGTGTAGGGCAACAGGAGTCCTACGAGCAGTACGTC. Residues: CASSVGQQESYEQYV.

The chain employs TRBV6-5 and TRBJ2-5; 7 bases are shared with TRBD2. The CDR3 is 12 residues long. Germline CDR1 MNHEY, CDR2 SVGAGI. After removal of 11 bases from V and 2 bases from J, the junction contained 5 bases not matched to a gene. CDR3 sequence reads: CASRDYQETQYF. Written as DNA, the CDR3 is TGTGCCTCGCGGGACTATCAAGAGACCCAGTACTTC.

V is TRBV30 and J is TRBJ1-2; D is perhaps TRBD1 (6 bases). The CDR3 is 13 residues long. Germline CDR1 and CDR2: GTSNPN and SVGIG (reference sequence). V was trimmed by 5 bases and J by 4 bases, leaving 14 bases between them. CDR3 coding DNA: TGTGCCTGGGAAACAGGGACGATCTATGGCTACACCTTC. It translates to CAWETGTIYGYTF. Full variable domain (missing parts from reference TRBV30 and TRBJ1-2): SQTIHQWPATLVQPVGSPLSLECTVEGTSNPNLYWYRQAAGRGLQLLFYSVGIGQISSEVPQNLSASRPQDRQFILSSKKLLLSDSGFYLCAWETGTIYGYTFGSGTRLTVV.